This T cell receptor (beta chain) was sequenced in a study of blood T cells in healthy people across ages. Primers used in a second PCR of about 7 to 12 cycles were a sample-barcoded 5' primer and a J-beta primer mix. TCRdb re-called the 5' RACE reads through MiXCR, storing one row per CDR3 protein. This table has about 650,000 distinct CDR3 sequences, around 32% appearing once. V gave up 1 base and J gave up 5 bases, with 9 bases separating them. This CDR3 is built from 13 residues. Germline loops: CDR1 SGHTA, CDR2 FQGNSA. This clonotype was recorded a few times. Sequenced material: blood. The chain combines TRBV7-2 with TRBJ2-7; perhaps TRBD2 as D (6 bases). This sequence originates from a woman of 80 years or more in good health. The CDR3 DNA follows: TGTGCCAGCAGCTTAGTCAGGAGGGACGAGCAGTACTTC. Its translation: CASSLVRRDEQYF.